This TCR beta chain was sequenced in a study of blood T cell repertoires in COVID-19. Profiling relied on immunoSEQ multiplex PCR, and the TCRdb table lists in-frame clones only, not all of them. The profile covers approximately 480,000 clones, with about nine tenths appearing a single time and around 0.7% taken by the ten largest. The V and J ends lost 6 bases and 0 bases respectively, with 15 bases between them. This CDR3 spans 16 amino acids. The germline V gene encodes CDR1 MNHEY and CDR2 SMNVEV (reference sequence). Researchers sorted participants into cohorts using their self-reported clinical history.

Source material: PBMCs or T cells enriched from blood (not recorded which). The rearrangement joins TRBV27 to TRBJ2-1; possibly TRBD1 for D (5 bases). The sequence came from a woman younger than 30 who had recovered from COVID-19. The CDR3: CASSPSTVSSYNEQFF. The DNA of the CDR3 is TGTGCCAGCAGCCCCTCGACAGTTAGCTCCTACAATGAGCAGTTCTTC.